This TCR beta chain was captured by sequencing in a study of human T cells and chemical hapten exposure. Sample time point: patch test 1, 2 weeks after DPC sensitization. The treatment is: therapeutic diphenylcyclopropenone sensitization with weekly scalp DPC. TCRdb fed the RACE reads into MiXCR, producing one record per CDR3 protein. The sample includes some 400,000 distinct CDR3 sequences, 4.8% seen only once; the top ten take 2% to 2.5%. Per the germline V gene, CDR1 is SGHKS and CDR2 is YYEKEE (reference sequence). The CDR3 totals 15 residues. The V segment lost 0 bases and the J segment 2 bases; nucleotides outside the gene matches: 5.

The chain couples TRBV5-5 to TRBJ2-7; 7 nucleotides agree with TRBD1. This specimen was whole blood, taken in connection with sensitization to the hapten diphenylcyclopropenone (DPC). This TCR was recovered from a woman aged 45-65 years with alopecia areata. Some clones in this sample may be carry-over from other donors' samples. DNA of the CDR3: TGTGCCAGCAGCTTGGCCACTGGACAGGCCTACGAGCAGTACTTC. It yields the protein CASSLATGQAYEQYF.